The present T cell receptor beta chain was sequenced within a study of blood T cell repertoires in COVID-19. The overall study: Samples taken during acute and convalescent COVID-19 were collected in the United States, Italy and Spain.

Seattle enrolled patients during active infection and tracked them longitudinally. V lost 0 bases and J 3 bases, leaving 17 bases between the germline ends. In germline, CDR1 is MNHEY, CDR2 SVGEGT. The CDR3 runs 18 residues. In the authors' methods: Reference gene primers were amplified, and this amplification served to estimate nucleated cell counts. Data came from immunoSEQ multiplex PCR; TCRdb stores just in-frame clones and leaves some out. V and J calls and clone size come straight from that table; D and trimming were deduced from the DNA. Among hundreds of thousands of clones listed, approximately 88% were seen once.

The receptor's source is a woman in her 70s with COVID-19, enrolled during active disease. V and J are TRBV6-2 or TRBV6-3 and TRBJ2-2; tentatively, D is TRBD2 (5 bases). Sequencing was performed on peripheral blood. CDR3 coding DNA: TGTGCCAGCAGTTACTCGTCGGTGGGAGACTCGGACACCGGGGAGCTGTTTTTT. Its protein product is CASSYSSVGDSDTGELFF.